Sequencing of this T cell receptor beta chain was carried out in a study of T cells after yellow fever vaccination. This clonotype was counted between two and nine times. TCRdb processed the 5' RACE reads anew with MiXCR; each CDR3 protein has one entry. The repertoire consists of fewer than 350,000 distinct CDR3 sequences, with 8.5% to 10% occurring once and the leading ten covering about a sixth. This specimen was PBMCs, taken on the day of the first yellow fever vaccination. The source of this sequence is a man aged 18 to 30 who received the YFV17D yellow fever vaccine.

The CDR3 is CASSLRPRTWWGNQPQHF. The CDR3 bases are TGTGCCAGCAGCCTACGGCCTCGGACCTGGTGGGGGAATCAGCCCCAGCATTTT. V is TRBV7-3 and J is TRBJ1-5; a possible D gene is TRBD1 (5 bases). Germline loops: CDR1 SGHTA, CDR2 FQGTGA. V lost 5 bases and J 4 bases, leaving 24 bases between the germline ends. This CDR3 comprises 18 residues.